This T cell receptor (beta chain) comes out of a study of T cell changes during pregnancy in multiple sclerosis. The CDR3 is 16 residues long. The V and J ends lost 5 bases and 0 bases respectively, with 14 bases between them. Germline V gene sequence: CDR1 LNHDA, CDR2 SQIVND (reference sequence). This table comes from immunoSEQ multiplex PCR, and its TCRdb copy is limited to in-frame clones, with some not included. The top ten hold about 0.22% of the sample, which has nearly 80,000 clones, approximately 92% seen once. The origin of this receptor is a female donor with multiple sclerosis, enrolled in a pregnancy study. The rearrangement uses TRBV19 and TRBJ1-5; D gene ambiguous. The sequenced sample was CD4+ T cells from peripheral blood mononuclear cells, obtained before pregnancy. In DNA, the CDR3 is TGTGCCAGTAGTCCCCAGGAAACATATAGCAATCAGCCCCAGCATTTT. It is translated as CASSPQETYSNQPQHF.